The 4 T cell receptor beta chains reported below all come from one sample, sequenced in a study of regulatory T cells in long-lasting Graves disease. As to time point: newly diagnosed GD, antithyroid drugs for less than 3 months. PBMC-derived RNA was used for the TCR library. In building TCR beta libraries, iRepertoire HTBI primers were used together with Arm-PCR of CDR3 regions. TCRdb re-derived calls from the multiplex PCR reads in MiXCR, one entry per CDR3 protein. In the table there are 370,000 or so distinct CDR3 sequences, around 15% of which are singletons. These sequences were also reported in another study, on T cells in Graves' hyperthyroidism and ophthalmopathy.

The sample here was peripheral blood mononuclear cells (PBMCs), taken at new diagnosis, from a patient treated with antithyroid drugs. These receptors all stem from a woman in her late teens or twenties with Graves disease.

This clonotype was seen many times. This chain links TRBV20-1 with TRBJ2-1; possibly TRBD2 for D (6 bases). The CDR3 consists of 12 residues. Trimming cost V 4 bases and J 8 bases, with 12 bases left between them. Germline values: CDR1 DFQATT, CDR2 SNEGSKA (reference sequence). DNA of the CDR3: TGCAGTGCTATTCTGACTAGTTATGAGCAGTTCTTC. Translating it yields CSAILTSYEQFF.

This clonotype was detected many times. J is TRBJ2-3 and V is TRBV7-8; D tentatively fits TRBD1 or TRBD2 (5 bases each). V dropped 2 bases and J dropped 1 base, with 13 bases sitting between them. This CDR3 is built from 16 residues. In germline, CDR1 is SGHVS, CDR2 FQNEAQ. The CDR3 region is CASSLYYGARTDTQYF. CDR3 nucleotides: TGTGCCAGCAGCTTATACTACGGGGCCCGCACAGATACGCAGTATTTT.

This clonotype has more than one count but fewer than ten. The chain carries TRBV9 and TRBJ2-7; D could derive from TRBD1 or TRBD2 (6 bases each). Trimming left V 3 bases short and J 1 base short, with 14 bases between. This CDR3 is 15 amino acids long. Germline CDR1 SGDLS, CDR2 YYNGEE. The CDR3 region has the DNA TGTGCCAGCAGCGAGGGCCCGGGGGCTTCCTACGAGCAGTACTTC. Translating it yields CASSEGPGASYEQYF.

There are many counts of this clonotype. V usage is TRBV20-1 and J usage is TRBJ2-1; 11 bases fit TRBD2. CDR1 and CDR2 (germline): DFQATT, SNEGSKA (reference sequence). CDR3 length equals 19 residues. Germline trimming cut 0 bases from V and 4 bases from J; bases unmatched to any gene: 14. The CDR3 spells CSARDFGTSGFPNYNEQFF. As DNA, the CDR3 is TGCAGTGCTAGAGATTTTGGGACTAGCGGATTTCCCAATTACAATGAGCAGTTCTTC.